This is a list of T cell receptor beta chains from one sample in a study of CD8 T cells in Susac syndrome. Each CDR3 protein gets one entry after TCRdb re-called the immunoSEQ multiplex PCR reads with MiXCR. This table holds over 20,000 distinct CDR3 sequences, just under 95% found once. The sequencing sample was made of CD8+ T cells from PBMCs. The receptors derive from a human donor with Susac syndrome. Both conserved end residues are part of each CDR3. A D gene is named only where the DNA matches it firmly. Size tells how often a clone was seen (once, few, many) or the class of an expanded clone, and some rows leave it out.

D gene: NA; clone size: NA; J gene: TRBJ2-7; V gene: TRBV11-2; CDR3 DNA: TGTGCCAGCAGTCCTGACGCCGGTTGGGTTAGGGGGGCTCAGACCTACGAGCAGTACTTC; CDR3 protein: CASSPDAGWVRGAQTYEQYF
D gene: TRBD1; clone size: NA; J gene: TRBJ2-1; V gene: TRBV28; CDR3 DNA: TGTGCCAGCAGTTGGGGACAGGACTCCTACAATGAGCAGTTCTTC; CDR3 protein: CASSWGQDSYNEQFF
D gene: TRBD2; clone size: NA; J gene: TRBJ2-1; V gene: TRBV5-6; CDR3 DNA: TGTGCCAGCAGCCCGGGACTAGCGGGGGCGCCAACCTCGGGTTACAATGAGCAGTTCTTC; CDR3 protein: CASSPGLAGAPTSGYNEQFF
D gene: NA; clone size: NA; J gene: TRBJ2-2; V gene: TRBV4-1; CDR3 DNA: TGCGCCAGCAGCGCAAGATCGGGGGCTGGCGGGGAGCTGTTTTTT; CDR3 protein: CASSARSGAGGELFF
D gene: NA; clone size: NA; J gene: TRBJ1-2; V gene: TRBV25-1; CDR3 DNA: TGTGCCAGCAGTGAATATCCCACCCAGGGCGCTGGCTACACCTTC; CDR3 protein: CASSEYPTQGAGYTF
D gene: NA; clone size: NA; J gene: TRBJ2-3; V gene: TRBV19; CDR3 DNA: TGTGCCAGTAGCTTAGGATTGGACACAGATACGCAGTATTTT; CDR3 protein: CASSLGLDTDTQYF
D gene: NA; clone size: NA; J gene: TRBJ1-4; V gene: TRBV5-1; CDR3 DNA: TGCGCCAGCAGCCCGGGACACCGAGAAAAACTGTTTTTT; CDR3 protein: CASSPGHREKLFF
D gene: NA; clone size: once; J gene: TRBJ1-5; V gene: TRBV12-3/TRBV12-4; CDR3 DNA: TGTGCCAGCAGTTTAAACGCAGGGCAGCCCCAGCATTTT; CDR3 protein: CASSLNAGQPQHF
D gene: TRBD1; clone size: NA; J gene: TRBJ2-1; V gene: TRBV28; CDR3 DNA: TGTGCCAGCAACGCCCTTCGACAGGGCTATGAGCAGTTCTTC; CDR3 protein: CASNALRQGYEQFF
D gene: NA; clone size: NA; J gene: TRBJ2-5; V gene: TRBV11-2; CDR3 DNA: TGTGCCAGCAGCGCCGAACCTAGCTTGGAGACCCAGTACTTC; CDR3 protein: CASSAEPSLETQYF
D gene: NA; clone size: NA; J gene: TRBJ1-5; V gene: TRBV20-1; CDR3 DNA: TGCAGTGCTAGGGCTTACAATATGAACCCGCCCCAGCATTTT; CDR3 protein: CSARAYNMNPPQHF
D gene: NA; clone size: NA; J gene: TRBJ2-1; V gene: TRBV27; CDR3 DNA: TGTGCCAGCAGTTATAACAGGGAAACCTACAATGAGCAGTTCTTC; CDR3 protein: CASSYNRETYNEQFF
D gene: TRBD1; clone size: NA; J gene: TRBJ1-2; V gene: TRBV5-3; CDR3 DNA: TGTGCCAGAAGGGAGACAGGGGGCGCAGATGGCTACACCTTC; CDR3 protein: CARRETGGADGYTF
D gene: NA; clone size: NA; J gene: TRBJ2-3; V gene: TRBV6-1; CDR3 DNA: TGTGCCAGCAGTGAACTAGCGCCGAGCACAGATACGCAGTATTTT; CDR3 protein: CASSELAPSTDTQYF
D gene: NA; clone size: NA; J gene: TRBJ2-3; V gene: TRBV7-3; CDR3 DNA: TGTGCCAGCAGCTTCCCCGACCGGGACCTAAGCACAGATACGCAGTATTTT; CDR3 protein: CASSFPDRDLSTDTQYF
D gene: NA; clone size: NA; J gene: TRBJ2-7; V gene: TRBV3-1; CDR3 DNA: TGTGCCAGCAGCCAAGACTTTGGACTACAAAGGCTGGAGCAGTACTTC; CDR3 protein: CASSQDFGLQRLEQYF
D gene: TRBD2; clone size: NA; J gene: TRBJ2-3; V gene: TRBV6-2/TRBV6-3; CDR3 DNA: TGTGCCAGCAGTCCACTACCTAGCGGCGTCACAGATACGCAGTATTTT; CDR3 protein: CASSPLPSGVTDTQYF
D gene: TRBD1; clone size: NA; J gene: TRBJ2-5; V gene: TRBV4-3; CDR3 DNA: TGCGCCAGCAGCCGCTTGCGGGGACAGGAGCTTGAGGAGACCCAGTACTTC; CDR3 protein: CASSRLRGQELEETQYF
D gene: TRBD1; clone size: few; J gene: TRBJ1-2; V gene: TRBV5-6; CDR3 DNA: TGTGCCAGCTACTCGGTGGGCAGGGGGGGCTATGGCTACACCTTC; CDR3 protein: CASYSVGRGGYGYTF
D gene: NA; clone size: NA; J gene: TRBJ2-1; V gene: TRBV28; CDR3 DNA: TGTGCCAGCAGTTACCCCCCCGGGGCCGAAGACTACAATGAGCAGTTCTTC; CDR3 protein: CASSYPPGAEDYNEQFF
D gene: TRBD1; clone size: NA; J gene: TRBJ2-3; V gene: TRBV24-1; CDR3 DNA: TGTGCCACCAGTGATCCTACAGGGGGCCCAGATACGCAGTATTTT; CDR3 protein: CATSDPTGGPDTQYF
D gene: NA; clone size: NA; J gene: TRBJ1-5; V gene: TRBV2; CDR3 DNA: TGTGCCAGCCGGGGGACACGGATTGAGAATAGCAATCAGCCCCAGCATTTT; CDR3 protein: CASRGTRIENSNQPQHF
D gene: NA; clone size: NA; J gene: TRBJ2-7; V gene: TRBV3-1; CDR3 DNA: TGTGCCAGCAGCCAAGTCCCGGGTCCCTACGAGCAGTACTTC; CDR3 protein: CASSQVPGPYEQYF
D gene: TRBD1; clone size: NA; J gene: TRBJ1-2; V gene: TRBV5-4; CDR3 DNA: TGTGCCAGCAGCTGGGACAGTGGCTATGGCTACACCTTC; CDR3 protein: CASSWDSGYGYTF
D gene: NA; clone size: NA; J gene: TRBJ2-1; V gene: TRBV7-9; CDR3 DNA: TGTGCCAGCAGCTTAGGTCAGGGGCTGGGTTACAATGAGCAGTTCTTC; CDR3 protein: CASSLGQGLGYNEQFF
D gene: TRBD1; clone size: NA; J gene: TRBJ2-7; V gene: TRBV4-3; CDR3 DNA: TGCGCCAGCAGCCAAGATCCAGACAGGGGATACGAGCAGTACTTC; CDR3 protein: CASSQDPDRGYEQYF
D gene: NA; clone size: NA; J gene: TRBJ2-2; V gene: TRBV9; CDR3 DNA: TGTGCCAGCAGCCCTCCGAACACCGGGGAGCTGTTTTTT; CDR3 protein: CASSPPNTGELFF
D gene: NA; clone size: NA; J gene: TRBJ2-7; V gene: TRBV28; CDR3 DNA: TGTGCCAGCAGTTCTACGAGAAGGGTAGTGGACGAGCAGTACTTC; CDR3 protein: CASSSTRRVVDEQYF
D gene: NA; clone size: NA; J gene: TRBJ2-2; V gene: TRBV9; CDR3 DNA: TGTGCCAGCAGCCCTAACACCGGGGAGCTGTTTTTT; CDR3 protein: CASSPNTGELFF
D gene: NA; clone size: NA; J gene: TRBJ2-7; V gene: TRBV7-2; CDR3 DNA: TGTGCCAGCAGCTCCGGGTGGGGGCAGTTCTACGAGCAGTACTTC; CDR3 protein: CASSSGWGQFYEQYF
D gene: NA; clone size: NA; J gene: TRBJ2-7; V gene: TRBV29-1; CDR3 DNA: TGCAGCGTTGTGACAGGGAGGAACGAGCAGTACTTC; CDR3 protein: CSVVTGRNEQYF